These 25 T cell receptor beta chains originate from one sample sequenced in a study of cytomegalovirus exposure and HLA in healthy donors. The PCR made use of 60 Vbeta and 13 Jbeta primers. Assay: immunoSEQ multiplex PCR; the TCRdb copy retains only in-frame clones and omits some. Among under 200,000 clones listed, around 77% were seen once. The sample consisted of PBMCs. These receptors were collected from a man between 60 and 75 years old in good health and CMV-seronegative.

In its sample, this clone was seen a few times. The V call is TRBV5-1, the J call TRBJ2-3, with 10 bases fitting TRBD2. This CDR3 spans 16 amino acids. Germline CDR1 reads SGHRS; CDR2 reads YFSETQ. With 0 bases clipped from V and 2 bases from J, the junction kept 3 bases outside the gene matches. The CDR3 reads CASSLALAGDTDTQYF. The CDR3 coding sequence is TGCGCCAGCAGCTTGGCCCTAGCGGGAGACACAGATACGCAGTATTTT.

J is TRBJ1-1 and V is TRBV7-9, with D hard to call. The CDR3 contains 17 residues. Germline V gene sequence: CDR1 SEHNR, CDR2 FQNEAQ (reference sequence). Trimming removed 0 bases from V and 1 base from J, with 15 bases in between. CDR3 region: CASSLAVVRNENTEAFF. The CDR3 coding sequence is TGTGCCAGCAGCTTAGCGGTGGTGAGAAACGAGAACACTGAAGCTTTCTTT.

Comments on this clone: The junction departs from the called germline gene at one end, perhaps through a read error. The chain has TRBV28 and TRBJ1-2; 9 positions agree with TRBD1. The CDR3 extends over 13 amino acids. Germline CDR1 MDHEN, CDR2 SYDVKM. The CDR3 here is CASSFGQGNGYTF. The DNA of the CDR3 is TGTGCCAGCAGTTTCGGACAGGGGAATGGATACACCTTC.

The DNA of the CDR3 is TGCGCCAGCAGCTTGGGGGCAGGGGTCATCGAGCAGTACTTC. It is translated as CASSLGAGVIEQYF. The chain carries TRBV5-1 and TRBJ2-7, with D possibly being TRBD1 (6 bases). This CDR3 spans 14 amino acids. Germline V lookup: CDR1 SGHRS, CDR2 YFSETQ. Trimming took off 0 bases at V and 6 bases at J, with 13 bases between the two ends. Full variable domain (rest looked up from reference TRBV5-1 and TRBJ2-7): KAGVTQTPRYLIKTRGQQVTLSCSPISGHRSVSWYQQTPGQGLQFLFEYFSETQRNKGNFPGRFSGRQFSNSRSEMNVSTLELGDSALYLCASSLGAGVIEQYFGPGTRLTVT.

The V call is TRBV2, the J call TRBJ1-6; 7 bases agree with TRBD1. V lost 6 bases, J lost 7 bases, and 3 bases stayed unmatched. The CDR3 runs 13 residues. Per the germline V gene, CDR1 is SNHLY and CDR2 is FYNNEI. CDR3 sequence: CASSDRENSPLHF. The CDR3 DNA reads TGTGCCAGCAGCGACAGGGAGAATTCACCCCTCCACTTT.

V and J are TRBV30 and TRBJ1-6, with D perhaps matching TRBD1 (6 bases). The germline V and J ends were trimmed by 1 base and 7 bases, with 14 bases remaining between them. Germline CDR1 reads GTSNPN; CDR2 reads SVGIG (reference sequence). This CDR3 is 15 amino acids long. This chain's CDR3 is CAWSETDRSNSPLHF. The CDR3 DNA sequence: TGTGCCTGGAGTGAGACGGACAGATCCAATTCACCCCTCCACTTT.

This clone was found once. The chain combines TRBV6-1 with TRBJ1-1; no definite D call. Trimming pared 5 bases from V and 3 bases from J, leaving 7 bases between. This CDR3 is built from 12 residues. Germline V CDR1 and CDR2: MNHNS, SASEGT. The DNA of the CDR3 is TGTGCCAGCAGTCCGAGTCACACTGAAGCTTTCTTT. Translation: CASSPSHTEAFF.

The chain is built from TRBV19 and TRBJ2-2; 11 nucleotides align to TRBD2. With V trimmed by 5 bases and J by 1 base, 9 bases remained unmatched. The CDR3 covers 18 residues. CDR1 and CDR2 (germline): LNHDA, SQIVND (reference sequence). DNA of the CDR3: TGTGCCAGTAGTCTACGAGGGACTAGCGGACGGAACACCGGGGAGCTGTTTTTT. It yields the protein CASSLRGTSGRNTGELFF.

The rearrangement uses TRBV30 and TRBJ2-7, with 9 bases matching TRBD2. The V and J ends lost 1 base and 4 bases, in that order; junction bases with no gene match: 8. This CDR3 region has 15 residues. Germline loops: CDR1 GTSNPN, CDR2 SVGIG (reference sequence). CDR3 sequence: CAWSESGLAGYEQYF. In DNA form, the CDR3 reads TGTGCCTGGAGTGAATCGGGACTAGCAGGATACGAGCAGTACTTC.

V and J are TRBV7-2 and TRBJ2-1; D is perhaps TRBD1 (5 bases). This CDR3 is 12 amino acids long. The germline CDR1 and CDR2 sequences are SGHTA and FQGNSA. V was trimmed by 3 bases and J by 10 bases, leaving 10 bases between them. For the CDR3, the DNA is TGTGCCAGCAGCTTCCAGGGTTTGGAGCAGTTCTTC. Protein product: CASSFQGLEQFF. Drawing the rest from reference TRBV7-2 and TRBJ2-1, the complete variable domain is GAGVSQSPSNKVTEKGKDVELRCDPISGHTALYWYRQSLGQGLEFLIYFQGNSAPDKSGLPSDRFSAERTGGSVSTLTIQRTQQEDSAVYLCASSFQGLEQFFGPGTRLTVL.

The CDR3, as DNA: TGTGCCAGCAGCGTAGGTGTTAGCTGGGGCACAGATACGCAGTATTTT. Encoded protein: CASSVGVSWGTDTQYF. The rearrangement joins TRBV9 to TRBJ2-3; D is unclear. With 0 bases removed from V and 1 base from J, the gap between germline ends came to 12 bases. This CDR3 is built from 16 residues. Germline V gene data show CDR1 as SGDLS and CDR2 as YYNGEE.

This chain joins TRBV10-3 and TRBJ2-3; 8 bases match TRBD2. The CDR3 is 15 amino acids. V dropped 3 bases and J dropped 2; count of bases not matched to a gene: 4. Germline CDR1 is ENHRY and CDR2 is SYGVKD. The CDR3 sequence: CAISDKAGDTDTQYF. CDR3 DNA sequence: TGTGCCATCAGTGATAAAGCGGGGGACACAGATACGCAGTATTTT.

The chain employs TRBV28 and TRBJ1-1; 10 nucleotides match TRBD1. This CDR3 is built from 15 residues. V lost 3 bases and J lost 1; bases outside the gene matches: 2. The germline CDR1 and CDR2 sequences are MDHEN and SYDVKM. The CDR3 DNA sequence: TGTGCCAGCAGTTTCCGGGACAGGGGGAACACTGAAGCTTTCTTT. This gives the protein CASSFRDRGNTEAFF.

The chain uses TRBV4-3 and TRBJ2-7, with TRBD1 identical over 7 bases. The CDR3 spans 18 residues. The trim removed 0 bases at V and 2 bases at J, leaving 13 bases unmatched. From germline, CDR1 is LGHNA and CDR2 YSLEER. This CDR3 is CASSQDLSAGTEPYEQYF. Written as DNA, the CDR3 is TGCGCCAGCAGCCAAGATTTGAGCGCCGGGACAGAACCCTACGAGCAGTACTTC.

The chain links TRBV6-1 to TRBJ2-5; D perhaps matches TRBD1 (5 bases). V was cut by 8 bases and J by 5 bases, with 18 bases left in between. The CDR3 totals 14 residues. Germline assignment: CDR1 MNHNS and CDR2 SASEGT. The CDR3, as DNA: TGTGCCAGCGAACCATTCAGGGTGGGGGAGACCCAGTACTTC. Translation gives CASEPFRVGETQYF.

The chain links TRBV7-2 to TRBJ1-5, with D hard to call. With 2 bases removed from V and 2 bases from J, the gap between germline ends came to 7 bases. The CDR3 totals 14 residues. Germline V CDR1 and CDR2: SGHTA, FQGNSA. In nucleotides, the CDR3 is TGTGCCAGCAGCTTAACCGGTGGCAATCAGCCCCAGCATTTT. The encoded protein is CASSLTGGNQPQHF.

V is TRBV30 and J is TRBJ1-1, with 7 bases matching TRBD1. CDR3 length equals 14 residues. CDR1 is GTSNPN and CDR2 is SVGIG in the germline V gene (reference sequence). V shed 4 bases and J 5 bases; nucleotides not matched to a gene: 10. CDR3 residues: CAWTLTGFGTEAFF. The CDR3 DNA follows: TGTGCCTGGACCCTGACAGGGTTCGGGACTGAAGCTTTCTTT. Variable domain in full (rest from reference TRBV30 and TRBJ1-1): SQTIHQWPATLVQPVGSPLSLECTVEGTSNPNLYWYRQAAGRGLQLLFYSVGIGQISSEVPQNLSASRPQDRQFILSSKKLLLSDSGFYLCAWTLTGFGTEAFFGQGTRLTVV.

The chain joins TRBV5-6 to TRBJ2-6; a possible D gene is TRBD2 (6 bases). This CDR3 has 15 amino acids. Germline V lookup: CDR1 SGHDT, CDR2 YYEEEE. The V and J ends lost 1 base and 2 bases respectively, with 7 bases between them. The CDR3 region is CASSLWGAGANVLTF. DNA of the CDR3: TGTGCCAGCAGCTTGTGGGGGGCTGGGGCCAACGTCCTGACTTTC.

This chain connects TRBV29-1 to TRBJ2-7, with TRBD1 matching over 9 bases. CDR3 size: 14 residues. V shed 3 bases and J 5 bases; nucleotides not matched to a gene: 8. Germline assignment: CDR1 SQVTM and CDR2 ANQGSEA. The CDR3 sequence: CSVDSLTGGHEQYF. CDR3 DNA: TGCAGCGTTGATTCTTTAACAGGGGGCCACGAGCAGTACTTC.

This clone showed up just a few times. The chain is built from TRBV10-1 and TRBJ1-1, with D maybe TRBD1 (6 bases). V was clipped by 0 bases and J by 4 bases, with 9 bases between them. Looked up from germline, CDR1 is WNHNN and CDR2 is SYGVQD (reference sequence). The CDR3 length is 14 residues. The CDR3 spells CASSESSRGTEAFF. CDR3 nucleotides: TGCGCCAGCAGTGAGTCGAGCAGGGGCACTGAAGCTTTCTTT.

The chain carries TRBV7-9 and TRBJ2-2; TRBD1 is a possible D gene (5 bases). V was clipped by 1 base and J by 0 bases, with 9 bases between them. The CDR3 extends over 16 amino acids. From germline, CDR1 is SEHNR and CDR2 FQNEAQ (reference sequence). In DNA form, the CDR3 reads TGTGCCAGCAGCTTAGTCAGGGCGGCGAACACCGGGGAGCTGTTTTTT. It specifies CASSLVRAANTGELFF. Complete variable domain (other parts from reference TRBV7-9 and TRBJ2-2): DTGVSQNPRHKITKRGQNVTFRCDPISEHNRLYWYRQTLGQGPEFLTYFQNEAQLEKSRLLSDRFSAERPKGSFSTLEIQRTEQGDSAMYLCASSLVRAANTGELFFGEGSRLTVL.

This clone was detected only a few times. The V gene is TRBV4-1, the J gene TRBJ1-1; tentative D call: TRBD1 (6 bases). V dropped 3 bases and J dropped 0 bases, with 14 bases sitting between them. Germline CDR1 and CDR2: MGHRA and YSYEKL. CDR3 length: 16 residues. CDR3 DNA sequence: TGCGCCAGCAGCCATTCCGCACAGGGTATGAACACTGAAGCTTTCTTT. It specifies CASSHSAQGMNTEAFF.

This clone has only a few counts. This chain uses TRBV5-4 with TRBJ1-2; TRBD1 matches 7 bases. V shed 0 bases and J 5 bases; nucleotides not matched to a gene: 4. CDR3 size: 14 residues. In germline, CDR1 is SGHNT, CDR2 YYREEE (reference sequence). In DNA form, the CDR3 reads TGTGCCAGCAGCTTGGTACAGGGGAAGTATGGCTACACCTTC. It yields the protein CASSLVQGKYGYTF.

V gene TRBV19 combines with J gene TRBJ2-6; TRBD1 matches 11 bases. The germline gives CDR1 LNHDA, CDR2 SQIVND (reference sequence). Unmatched junction bases numbered 3, after V lost 4 bases and J lost 1 base. The CDR3 is 17 amino acids. Here the CDR3 reads CASSRTGGASGANVLTF. The CDR3 coding sequence is TGTGCCAGTAGTAGGACAGGGGGCGCTTCTGGGGCCAACGTCCTGACTTTC.

The V call is TRBV5-6, the J call TRBJ1-3, with 10 bases identical to TRBD1. The CDR3 is 15 amino acids. Germline loops: CDR1 SGHDT, CDR2 YYEEEE. V lost 3 bases to trimming and J lost 5 bases; unmatched junction nucleotides: 5. The chain's CDR3 is CASSSTGQGRNTIYF. The CDR3 DNA reads TGTGCCAGCAGCTCGACGGGACAGGGGCGAAACACCATATATTTT.